The clone carrying this T cell receptor (beta chain) was picked up a small number of times. Its matching antigen is unknown. 5'RACE primed from the constant segment yielded TCR alpha and TCR beta cDNA libraries bearing sample barcodes and UMIs. TCRdb processed the 5' RACE reads anew with MiXCR; each CDR3 protein has one entry. The table lists roughly 15,000 distinct CDR3 sequences, around 20% of them singletons. The entry originates in a study of T-cell memory formation after mild COVID-19. General study findings and limits: Among clones contracting day 15 to 85, CD4/CD8 was balanced, whereas later expanders leaned CD4+. Pre-infection memory held some responding clones, suggesting pre-existing cross-reactive T cells responded. Researchers could not confirm that second-wave clones peaking on day 37 targeted SARS-CoV-2.

The CDR3 totals 15 residues. Germline CDR1 is SGDLS and CDR2 is YYNGEE. Trimming cost V 4 bases and J 7 bases; bases outside gene matches: 7. V usage is TRBV9 and J usage is TRBJ2-4; TRBD1 matches at 11 bases. The specimen was PBMCs or a T cell subset sorted from them (not recorded which). The clonotype comes from a man between 18 and 29 years old who had mild COVID-19 (a few samples of this study predate the infection). Cell type and time point are not known. Here the CDR3 reads CASSLGDRGFNIQYF. Written as DNA, the CDR3 is TGTGCCAGCAGCCTCGGGGACAGGGGGTTTAACATTCAGTACTTC. The variable domain in full, with the rest retrieved from reference TRBV9 and TRBJ2-4, is DSGVTQTPKHLITATGQRVTLRCSPRSGDLSVYWYQQSLDQGLQFLIQYYNGEERAKGNILERFSAQQFPDLHSELNLSSLELGDSALYFCASSLGDRGFNIQYFGAGTRLSVL.